This T cell receptor (beta chain) was found in a study of blood T cell repertoires in COVID-19. TCRdb's copy holds only in-frame clones and misses some; the assay was immunoSEQ multiplex PCR. The data hold about 320,000 clones, with roughly nine tenths observed a single time. This TCR was sampled from a woman in her twenties or thirties who had recovered from COVID-19. Sequences were obtained from PBMCs or T cells enriched from blood (not recorded which).

The CDR3 is CSGGQGQGYTF. CDR3 coding DNA: TGCAGCGGAGGACAGGGACAGGGCTACACCTTC. V and J are TRBV29-1 and TRBJ1-2, with TRBD1 matching over 8 bases. The CDR3 loop spans 11 amino acids. With 7 bases clipped from V and 8 bases from J, the junction kept 6 bases outside the gene matches. Germline CDR1 SQVTM, CDR2 ANQGSEA.